The TCR beta chain described here comes from a study of T cells after yellow fever vaccination. The wider study: Preparation used SMART-Seq v4 Ultra Low Input for the low-cell-number fractions.

Trimming removed 9 bases from V and 0 bases from J; junction bases left unmatched: 10. The CDR3 has 17 residues. Germline V gene lookup returns CDR1 SGHDN and CDR2 FVKESK. MiXCR, run by TCRdb on the 5' RACE reads, gives a single entry per CDR3 protein. The sample shows under 70,000 distinct CDR3 sequences, around 6.5% of them seen only once. This clonotype was sampled from a man between 18 and 29 years old who received the YFV17D yellow fever vaccine. The chain uses TRBV14 and TRBJ1-6, with 8 bases lining up with TRBD1. This specimen was CD8+ T cells sorted from PBMCs, taken on the day of the first yellow fever vaccination. CDR3 DNA: TGTGCCAGGAGGGGACAGGTCCTCAGCTCCTATAATTCACCCCTCCACTTT. Translating it yields CARRGQVLSSYNSPLHF.